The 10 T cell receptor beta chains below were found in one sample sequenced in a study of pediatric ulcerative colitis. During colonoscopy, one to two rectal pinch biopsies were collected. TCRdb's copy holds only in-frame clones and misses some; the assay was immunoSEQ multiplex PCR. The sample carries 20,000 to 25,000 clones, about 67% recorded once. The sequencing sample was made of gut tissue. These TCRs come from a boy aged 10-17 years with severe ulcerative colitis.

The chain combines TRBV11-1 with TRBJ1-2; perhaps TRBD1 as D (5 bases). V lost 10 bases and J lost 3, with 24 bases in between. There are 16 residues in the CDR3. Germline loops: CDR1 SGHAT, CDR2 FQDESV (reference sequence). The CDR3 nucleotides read TGTGCCACTAATCCGGGACGTCCAGACTCAGACTATGGCTACACCTTC. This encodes CATNPGRPDSDYGYTF.

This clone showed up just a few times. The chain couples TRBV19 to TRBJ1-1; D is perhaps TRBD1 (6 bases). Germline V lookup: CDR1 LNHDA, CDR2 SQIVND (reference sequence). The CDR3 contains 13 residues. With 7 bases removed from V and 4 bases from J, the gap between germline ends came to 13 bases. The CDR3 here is CASIRRGGTEAFF. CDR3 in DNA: TGTGCCAGTATTCGTAGGGGGGGCACTGAAGCTTTCTTT.

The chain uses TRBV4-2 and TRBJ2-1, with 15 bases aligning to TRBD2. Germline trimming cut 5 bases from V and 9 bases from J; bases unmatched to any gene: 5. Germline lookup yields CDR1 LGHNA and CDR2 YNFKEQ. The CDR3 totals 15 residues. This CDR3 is CASSNGLAGGVEQFF. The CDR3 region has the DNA TGTGCCAGCAGCAACGGACTAGCGGGGGGGGTTGAGCAGTTCTTC.

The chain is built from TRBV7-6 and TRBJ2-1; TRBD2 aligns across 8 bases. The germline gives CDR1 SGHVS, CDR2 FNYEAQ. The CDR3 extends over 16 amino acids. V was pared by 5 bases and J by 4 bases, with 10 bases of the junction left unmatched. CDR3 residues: CASSRGLAGNYNEQFF. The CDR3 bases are TGTGCCAGCAGCCGGGGGCTAGCGGGCAATTACAATGAGCAGTTCTTC.

In nucleotides, the CDR3 is TGTGCCAGCAGTTACGCCCTTACCACAGATACGCAGTATTTT. Protein sequence: CASSYALTTDTQYF. This rearrangement joins TRBV6-6 to TRBJ2-3; D remains ambiguous. CDR1 and CDR2 from the germline V gene are MNHNY and SVGAGI (reference sequence). The CDR3 contains 14 residues. The V end was cut by 2 bases, the J end by 2 bases, with 8 bases between.

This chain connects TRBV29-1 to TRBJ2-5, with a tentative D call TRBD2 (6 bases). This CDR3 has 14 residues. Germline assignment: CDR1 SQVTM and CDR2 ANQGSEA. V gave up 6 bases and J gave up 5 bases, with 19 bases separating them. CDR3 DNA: TGCAGCGTCCGCGGGGCAGGGCCATCTGAGACCCAGTACTTC. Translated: CSVRGAGPSETQYF. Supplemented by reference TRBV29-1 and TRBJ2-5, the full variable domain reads SAVISQKPSRDICQRGTSLTIQCQVDSQVTMMFWYRQQPGQSLTLIATANQGSEATYESGFVIDKFPISRPNLTFSTLTVSNMSPEDSSIYLCSVRGAGPSETQYFGPGTRLLVL.

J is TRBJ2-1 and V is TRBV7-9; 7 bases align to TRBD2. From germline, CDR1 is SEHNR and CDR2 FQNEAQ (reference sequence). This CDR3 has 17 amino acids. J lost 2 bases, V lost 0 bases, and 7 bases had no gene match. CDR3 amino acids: CASSLAQGRDTYNEQFF. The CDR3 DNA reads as TGTGCCAGCAGCTTAGCGCAAGGGAGGGATACCTACAATGAGCAGTTCTTC.

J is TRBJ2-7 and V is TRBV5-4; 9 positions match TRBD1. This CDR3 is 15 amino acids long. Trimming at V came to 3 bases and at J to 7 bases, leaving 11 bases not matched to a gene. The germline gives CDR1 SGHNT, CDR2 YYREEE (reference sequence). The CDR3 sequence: CASSWGDRESSEQYF. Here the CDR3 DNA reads TGTGCCAGCAGCTGGGGGGACAGGGAATCTTCAGAGCAGTACTTC.

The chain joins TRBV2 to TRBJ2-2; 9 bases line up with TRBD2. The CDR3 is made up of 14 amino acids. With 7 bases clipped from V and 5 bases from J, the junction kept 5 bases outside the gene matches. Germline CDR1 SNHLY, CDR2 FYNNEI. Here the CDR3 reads CASMSGRNTGELFF. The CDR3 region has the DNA TGTGCCAGCATGAGCGGGAGGAATACCGGGGAGCTGTTTTTT.

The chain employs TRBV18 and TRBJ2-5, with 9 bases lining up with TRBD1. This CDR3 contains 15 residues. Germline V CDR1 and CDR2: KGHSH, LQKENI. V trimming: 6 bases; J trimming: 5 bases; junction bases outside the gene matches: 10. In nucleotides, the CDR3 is TGTGCCAGCTCGTCACAGGGGGCCGGGGGCGAGACCCAGTACTTC. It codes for CASSSQGAGGETQYF.